This TCR beta chain originates from a study of identical twins. A universal primer site was added by template switching, and unique molecular identifiers were carried by the cDNA. TCRdb passed the 5' RACE reads through MiXCR, listing each CDR3 protein once. The table has approximately 500,000 distinct CDR3 sequences, approximately 25% seen once. The length of the CDR3 is 13 residues. The V end lost 6 bases, the J end lost 0 bases, and 9 bases lay between the germline ends. Germline CDR1 is DFQATT and CDR2 is SNEGSKA (reference sequence). This sample was shared with a second study, whose subject was T cells expressing NK-cell markers. As that report states: HCMV seropositivity characterized most of the eight sequenced donors, and seronegativity one.

V and J are TRBV20-1 and TRBJ2-1; D is uncertain. This sequence was found in a woman aged 18-29 years in good health. The specimen sequenced was CD4+ T cells sorted from blood. The CDR3 nucleotides read TGCAGTGCCCTAGTGGGCTCCTACAATGAGCAGTTCTTC. Residues: CSALVGSYNEQFF.